This T cell receptor (beta chain) came from a study of Ad26.COV2.S vaccination and SARS-CoV-2 variants. Treatment noted: about 20 received Ad26.COV2.S at low or high dose, single or two shots; 5 received placebo; per-sample allocation not given. Vaccine and placebo recipients were sampled on day 63 after the first injection. Clones were read by immunoSEQ multiplex PCR, and TCRdb kept only the in-frame ones, dropping some. The top ten hold 1.5% to 2% of the sample, which has about half a million clones, 80% to 90% seen once. With 1 base clipped from V and 3 bases from J, the junction kept 8 bases outside the gene matches. There are 16 residues in the CDR3. Looked up from germline, CDR1 is LGHDT and CDR2 is YNNKEL (reference sequence).

Here the sequenced sample was peripheral blood, taken in a trial of Ad26.COV2.S vaccine versus placebo. V usage is TRBV3-1 (or the pseudogene TRBV3-2) and J usage is TRBJ1-1, with 7 bases lining up with TRBD1. This sequence was found in a person aged 18 to 59 who received the Ad26.COV2.S COVID-19 vaccine or a placebo. The CDR3 nucleotides read TGTGCCAGCAGCCAAGGGGACAGAGGGGGGGACACTGAAGCTTTCTTT. Translated, it gives CASSQGDRGGDTEAFF.